Sequencing of this T cell receptor (beta chain) was carried out in a study of CD8+CD57+ T cells in acquired aplastic anemia. Study details: Mean read depth for CD4+ cells from healthy donors was 9.5 million to 13 million. Findings of the study overall: There were 25 to 35 CD8+ CDR3 sequences that occurred in both patients and controls.

Genomic DNA acted as the template from which TCR beta VDJ combination and CDR3 sequence profiling were carried out. TCRdb recomputed calls from the reads with MiXCR, one row per CDR3 protein. This sample yields under 200,000 distinct CDR3 sequences, of which about 60% are seen a single time; less than 55% belongs to the top ten. Trimming pared 7 bases from V and 4 bases from J, leaving 10 bases between. The CDR3 is 11 residues long. The germline V gene has CDR1 SQVTM and CDR2 ANQGSEA. This clonotype appeared a single time. The antigen is not known. The origin of this receptor is a human donor in good health. The genes are TRBV29-1 and TRBJ1-1; maybe TRBD1 (5 bases). The sample consisted of sorted CD4+, CD8+, or CD8+CD57+ T cells (not recorded which) from PBMCs. This CDR3 reads CSAIDSTEAFF. The CDR3 DNA reads TGCAGCGCCATCGACAGCACTGAAGCTTTCTTT.